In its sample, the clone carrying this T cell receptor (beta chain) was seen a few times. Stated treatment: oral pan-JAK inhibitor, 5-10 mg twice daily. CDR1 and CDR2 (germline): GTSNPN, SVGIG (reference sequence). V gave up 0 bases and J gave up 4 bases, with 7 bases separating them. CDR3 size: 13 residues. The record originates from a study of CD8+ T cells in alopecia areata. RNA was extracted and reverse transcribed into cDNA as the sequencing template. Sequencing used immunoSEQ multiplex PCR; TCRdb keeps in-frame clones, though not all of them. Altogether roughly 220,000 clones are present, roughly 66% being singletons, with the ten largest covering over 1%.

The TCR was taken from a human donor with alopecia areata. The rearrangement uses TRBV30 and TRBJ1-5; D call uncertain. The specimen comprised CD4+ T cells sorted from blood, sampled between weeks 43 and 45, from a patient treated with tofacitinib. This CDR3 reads CAWSVGVNQPQHF. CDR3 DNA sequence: TGTGCCTGGAGTGTAGGAGTGAATCAGCCCCAGCATTTT.